This T cell receptor beta chain was sequenced for a study of T cells in Graves' hyperthyroidism and ophthalmopathy. General study points: Blood held most thyroid clonotypes expanded above 0.001 frequency. Ophthalmopathy was model-predicted a median around 6.7 months pre-onset.

The table lists this clonotype with a few counts. The antigen is not known. Absence of ophthalmopathy progression within 18 months defined stable Graves' hyperthyroidism. The CDR3 is made up of 12 amino acids. Germline trimming cut 9 bases from V and 3 bases from J; bases unmatched to any gene: 4. The germline gives CDR1 MGHDK, CDR2 SYGVNS. Amplified TCR beta CDR3 regions came from RNA transcripts. HTBI primers were employed in a first-round RT-PCR of the TCR CDR3. TCRdb analysed the multiplex PCR reads with MiXCR anew, one entry per CDR3 protein. The table lists some 600,000 distinct CDR3 sequences, around 46% of them singletons.

Sequences were obtained from peripheral blood or thyroid tissue (not recorded which). This receptor was obtained from a woman between 18 and 29 years old with Graves' hyperthyroidism. This chain connects TRBV25-1 to TRBJ1-2; 7 bases match TRBD1. CDR3: CASDRVDYGYTF. CDR3 nucleotide sequence: TGTGCCAGTGACAGGGTGGACTATGGCTACACCTTC.